The clone carrying this TCR beta chain was recorded many times. No antigen is known for it. The sample comes from a study of Graves' ophthalmopathy and Graves' hyperthyroidism. On the study more broadly: No ophthalmopathy within 18 months of follow-up signified stable hyperthyroidism.

Researchers took RNA transcripts and amplified TCR beta CDR3 regions from them. The authors performed first-round RT-PCR with HTBI primers and then a second-round multiplex PCR. TCRdb itself ran the multiplex PCR reads through MiXCR, one entry per CDR3 protein. The repertoire holds about 500,000 distinct CDR3 sequences, approximately 37% seen once, with around 4.6% in the top ten. Study-wide results and caveats: With about 88% sensitivity and approximately 80% specificity, a 13-signature model separated ophthalmopathy from stable hyperthyroidism. Most expanded clonotypes in thyroid above 0.001 frequency also showed up in blood.

The CDR3 totals 14 residues. The V gene lost 3 bases and the J gene lost 2 bases, with 8 bases spanning the gap. Germline-derived CDR1 and CDR2 are SGHVS and FNYEAQ. Sequencing was done on a sample of peripheral blood or thyroid tissue (not recorded which). This clonotype was obtained from an adult man with Graves' hyperthyroidism. The rearrangement joins TRBV7-6 to TRBJ1-5, with D uncertain. The CDR3 region is CASSLRLRNQPQHF. In DNA, the CDR3 is TGTGCCAGCAGCTTGCGGCTCCGCAATCAGCCCCAGCATTTT.